The 23 T cell receptor beta chains in this list originate from one sample, sequenced in a study of cytomegalovirus exposure and HLA in healthy donors. PCR employed 60 Vbeta and 13 Jbeta primers. TCRdb keeps only in-frame clones here, not all; method: immunoSEQ multiplex PCR. The table shows around 120,000 clones, with less than 85% occurring only once. Material for sequencing was PBMCs. Every receptor here comes from a man aged 50 to 60 in good health and CMV-seropositive.

The chain is built from TRBV5-6 and TRBJ2-5, with D hard to call. The CDR3 contains 15 residues. CDR1 is SGHDT and CDR2 is YYEEEE in the germline V gene. V was pared by 0 bases and J by 6 bases, with 15 bases between. The CDR3 sequence: CASSLVDSITQTQYF. The CDR3 DNA reads TGTGCCAGCAGCTTGGTTGACTCCATTACCCAGACCCAGTACTTC. Full variable domain (outside the CDR3, taken from reference TRBV5-6 and TRBJ2-5): DAGVTQSPTHLIKTRGQQVTLRCSPKSGHDTVSWYQQALGQGPQFIFQYYEEEERQRGNFPDRFSGHQFPNYSSELNVNALLLGDSALYLCASSLVDSITQTQYFGPGTRLLVL.

V and J are TRBV7-8 and TRBJ1-2; 9 bases map to TRBD1. The V and J ends lost 6 bases and 8 bases, in that order; junction bases with no gene match: 10. This CDR3 region has 14 residues. Germline V CDR1 and CDR2: SGHVS, FQNEAQ. The CDR3: CASRGTGRAEGYTF. The CDR3 DNA reads TGTGCCAGCAGAGGGACAGGGAGGGCCGAGGGCTACACCTTC.

The chain links TRBV6-5 to TRBJ1-1, with D maybe TRBD1 (6 bases). V gave up 5 bases and J gave up 1 base, with 14 bases separating them. CDR3 size: 15 residues. The germline V gene encodes CDR1 MNHEY and CDR2 SVGAGI. The CDR3 DNA is TGTGCCAGCAGTCGGACAGCTCCGTCGAACACTGAAGCTTTCTTT. It codes for CASSRTAPSNTEAFF.

V and J are TRBV6-5 and TRBJ2-7, with 7 nucleotides matching TRBD1. Germline values: CDR1 MNHEY, CDR2 SVGAGI. The CDR3 spans 13 residues. Trimming took 0 bases from V and 7 from J; bases not matched to a gene: 3. The CDR3 nucleotides read TGTGCCAGCAGTTACTCGGACAGGCGGGAGCAGTACTTC. Translating gives CASSYSDRREQYF.

The chain employs TRBV9 and TRBJ1-4; D is ambiguous. This CDR3 spans 14 amino acids. V lost 2 bases, J lost 7 bases, and 12 bases lay in between. The germline gives CDR1 SGDLS, CDR2 YYNGEE. CDR3 in amino acids: CASSVSGSGEKLFF. The DNA for the CDR3 is TGTGCCAGCAGCGTTTCTGGGAGTGGTGAAAAACTGTTTTTT.

V is TRBV5-1 and J is TRBJ2-7; 7 bases map to TRBD1. Trimming took 0 bases from V and 0 from J; bases not matched to a gene: 6. The germline V gene has CDR1 SGHRS and CDR2 YFSETQ. The CDR3 sequence is 16 residues long. Here the CDR3 DNA reads TGCGCCAGCAGCTTGGGTCACCGGGACAGCTCCTACGAGCAGTACTTC. Its translation: CASSLGHRDSSYEQYF.

J is TRBJ1-2 and V is TRBV7-9; D is uncertain. Deletions cut 2 bases from V and 6 bases from J, with 10 bases between. Germline V lookup: CDR1 SEHNR, CDR2 FQNEAQ (reference sequence). CDR3 length: 13 amino acids. Here the CDR3 reads CASSLSMEDGYTF. CDR3 coding DNA: TGTGCCAGCAGCTTAAGCATGGAGGATGGCTACACCTTC.

The genes are TRBV19 and TRBJ2-3; TRBD2 aligns across 10 bases. The germline V gene encodes CDR1 LNHDA and CDR2 SQIVND (reference sequence). The CDR3 sequence is 15 residues long. V shed 6 bases and J 2 bases; nucleotides not matched to a gene: 5. CDR3 sequence (DNA): TGTGCCAGTAGGCAGCTAGCGGGGGACACAGATACGCAGTATTTT. It codes for CASRQLAGDTDTQYF.

The V gene is TRBV2, the J gene TRBJ1-5, with 7 bases identical to TRBD1. CDR1 is SNHLY, CDR2 FYNNEI, per germline. The CDR3 runs to 15 residues. With 6 bases clipped from V and 3 bases from J, the junction kept 8 bases outside the gene matches. CDR3 residues: CASRTGNYNNQPQHF. As DNA, the CDR3 is TGTGCCAGCAGGACAGGGAATTACAACAATCAGCCCCAGCATTTT. Based on the CDR3 plus reference TRBV2 and TRBJ1-5, the full variable domain is EPEVTQTPSHQVTQMGQEVILRCVPISNHLYFYWYRQILGQKVEFLVSFYNNEISEKSEIFDDQFSVERPDGSNFTLKIRSTKLEDSAMYFCASRTGNYNNQPQHFGDGTRLSIL.

V is TRBV7-9 and J is TRBJ2-1; TRBD1 might be the D (6 bases). Germline V lookup: CDR1 SEHNR, CDR2 FQNEAQ (reference sequence). Deletions cut 4 bases from V and 4 bases from J, with 20 bases between. This CDR3 is built from 17 residues. As DNA, the CDR3 is TGTGCCAGCAGCTCCCAGGACAGTCCAGGGAGTTACAATGAGCAGTTCTTC. This codes for CASSSQDSPGSYNEQFF.

The V call is TRBV5-1, the J call TRBJ2-1; 10 bases fit TRBD2. Germline V CDR1 and CDR2: SGHRS, YFSETQ. CDR3 length equals 15 residues. The trim removed 1 base at V and 7 bases at J, leaving 5 bases unmatched. CDR3 region: CASSLSQREGNEQFF. The CDR3 coding sequence is TGCGCCAGCAGCTTGTCCCAGCGGGAGGGGAATGAGCAGTTCTTC.

This sequence joins TRBV10-3 and TRBJ2-7; 15 nucleotides line up with TRBD2. The CDR3 spans 17 residues. After removal of 5 bases from V and 0 bases from J, the junction contained 5 bases not matched to a gene. Germline loops: CDR1 ENHRY, CDR2 SYGVKD. As DNA, the CDR3 is TGTGCCATCAGTCCGGGACTAGCGGGAGGCCTCTCCTACGAGCAGTACTTC. Amino acids: CAISPGLAGGLSYEQYF.

The genes are TRBV9 and TRBJ2-1; 9 nucleotides align to TRBD2. The CDR3 has 17 amino acids. CDR1 SGDLS and CDR2 YYNGEE come from the germline V gene. The V gene end was trimmed by 0 bases and the J gene end by 2 bases; junction bases not matched to a gene: 6. The CDR3 reads CASSVAPGGGAYNEQFF. In DNA form, the CDR3 reads TGTGCCAGCAGCGTAGCCCCAGGCGGGGGGGCCTACAATGAGCAGTTCTTC. Complete variable domain (other parts from reference TRBV9 and TRBJ2-1): DSGVTQTPKHLITATGQRVTLRCSPRSGDLSVYWYQQSLDQGLQFLIQYYNGEERAKGNILERFSAQQFPDLHSELNLSSLELGDSALYFCASSVAPGGGAYNEQFFGPGTRLTVL.

This clone has more than one count but fewer than ten. The gene calls are TRBV7-9 and TRBJ2-7; the match to TRBD1 covers 8 bases. The J segment lost 0 bases and the V segment lost 5 bases, leaving 15 bases of the junction unmatched. The germline gives CDR1 SEHNR, CDR2 FQNEAQ (reference sequence). The CDR3 runs 18 residues. CDR3 sequence (DNA): TGTGCCAGCAGCACACAGGGGGACCCCCAAACTTACTCCTACGAGCAGTACTTC. Translated, it gives CASSTQGDPQTYSYEQYF.

The rearrangement uses TRBV19 and TRBJ1-5, with TRBD1 as a possible D gene (5 bases). The CDR3 contains 16 residues. V gave up 5 bases and J gave up 0 bases, with 14 bases separating them. Germline CDR1 and CDR2: LNHDA and SQIVND (reference sequence). In DNA form, the CDR3 reads TGTGCCAGTAGTCCCTCCAAAAGGGGTAGCAATCAGCCCCAGCATTTT. Amino acid sequence: CASSPSKRGSNQPQHF. Variable domain in full (rest from reference TRBV19 and TRBJ1-5): DGGITQSPKYLFRKEGQNVTLSCEQNLNHDAMYWYRQDPGQGLRLIYYSQIVNDFQKGDIAEGYSVSREKKESFPLTVTSAQKNPTAFYLCASSPSKRGSNQPQHFGDGTRLSIL.

The genes are TRBV5-6 and TRBJ2-5, with TRBD2 identical over 13 bases. V lost 5 bases to trimming and J lost 2 bases; unmatched junction nucleotides: 12. This CDR3 contains 18 residues. Germline assignment: CDR1 SGHDT and CDR2 YYEEEE. CDR3 protein: CASSLGLAGSTTQETQYF. The CDR3 DNA reads as TGTGCCAGCAGTCTGGGACTAGCGGGAAGCACGACTCAAGAGACCCAGTACTTC.

This sequence joins TRBV19 and TRBJ1-2; D possibly corresponds to TRBD1 (5 bases). In germline, CDR1 is LNHDA, CDR2 SQIVND (reference sequence). The CDR3 consists of 14 residues. The germline V and J ends were trimmed by 5 bases and 8 bases, with 18 bases remaining between them. The CDR3 sequence: CASSPSQWGRGYTF. The CDR3 DNA sequence: TGTGCCAGTAGTCCATCACAGTGGGGCAGGGGCTACACCTTC.

The V and J genes are TRBV29-1 and TRBJ2-3; D is unclear. Trimming left V 5 bases short and J 0 bases short, with 12 bases between. The CDR3 contains 14 residues. Germline-derived CDR1 and CDR2 are SQVTM and ANQGSEA. CDR3 protein: CSVPPKTSTDTQYF. CDR3 bases: TGCAGCGTTCCACCGAAGACTAGCACAGATACGCAGTATTTT.

V and J are TRBV27 and TRBJ2-2; no reliable D call. CDR1 is MNHEY, CDR2 SMNVEV, per germline (reference sequence). The CDR3 length is 15 residues. The V and J ends lost 5 bases and 6 bases respectively, with 16 bases between them. The DNA for the CDR3 is TGTGCCAGCAGTACGTTGGGCGTGTTCGCCGGGGAGCTGTTTTTT. Protein: CASSTLGVFAGELFF.

The genes are TRBV5-1 and TRBJ1-4; a possible D gene is TRBD1 (6 bases). The germline gives CDR1 SGHRS, CDR2 YFSETQ. Deletions cut 4 bases from V and 8 bases from J, with 15 bases between. This CDR3 spans 14 amino acids. The CDR3 DNA follows: TGCGCCAGCAGCCCAGGGGAACTTCTCGAAAAACTGTTTTTT. It yields the protein CASSPGELLEKLFF.

V usage is TRBV5-6 and J usage is TRBJ2-6, with 8 nucleotides matching TRBD2. Germline CDR1 SGHDT, CDR2 YYEEEE. The CDR3 has 18 amino acids. The junction had 6 bases not matched to a gene; V was cut back by 0 bases and J by 1 base. This CDR3 reads CASSLGKAGVSGANVLTF. The CDR3 bases are TGTGCCAGCAGCTTGGGAAAAGCGGGAGTGTCTGGGGCCAACGTCCTGACTTTC.

In this sample, this clone turned up once. This chain uses TRBV7-9 with TRBJ1-1; the D gene is possibly TRBD1 (6 bases). Germline values: CDR1 SEHNR, CDR2 FQNEAQ (reference sequence). V lost 7 bases to trimming and J lost 7 bases, with 19 bases between them. The CDR3 has 14 residues. In nucleotides, the CDR3 is TGTGCCAGCACCGCGTCGGGGGGCGCGGGTGAAGCTTTCTTT. The encoded protein is CASTASGGAGEAFF.

The V call is TRBV15, the J call TRBJ2-3, with 7 bases fitting TRBD1. This CDR3 has 15 residues. V shed 5 bases and J 0 bases; nucleotides not matched to a gene: 5. Germline lookup yields CDR1 LNHNV and CDR2 YYDKDF (reference sequence). CDR3 DNA: TGTGCCACCAGCGGTTCGGGACAGAGCACAGATACGCAGTATTTT. The encoded protein is CATSGSGQSTDTQYF.